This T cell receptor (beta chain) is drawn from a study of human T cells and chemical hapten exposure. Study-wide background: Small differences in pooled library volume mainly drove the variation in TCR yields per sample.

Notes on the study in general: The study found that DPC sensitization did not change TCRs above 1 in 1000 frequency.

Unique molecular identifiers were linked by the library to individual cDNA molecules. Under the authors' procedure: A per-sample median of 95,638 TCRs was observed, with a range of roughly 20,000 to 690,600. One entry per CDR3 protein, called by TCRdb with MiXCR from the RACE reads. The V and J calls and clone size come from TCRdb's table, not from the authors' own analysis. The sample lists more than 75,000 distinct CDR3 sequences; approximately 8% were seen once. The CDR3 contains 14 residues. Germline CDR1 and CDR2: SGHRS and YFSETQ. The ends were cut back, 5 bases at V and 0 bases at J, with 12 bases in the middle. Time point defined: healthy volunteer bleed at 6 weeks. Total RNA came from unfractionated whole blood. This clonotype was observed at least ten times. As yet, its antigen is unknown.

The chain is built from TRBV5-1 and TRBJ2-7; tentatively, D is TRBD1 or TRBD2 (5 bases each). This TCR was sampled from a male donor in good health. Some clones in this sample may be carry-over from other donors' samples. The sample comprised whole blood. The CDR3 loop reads CASSLVGTSYEQYF. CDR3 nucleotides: TGCGCCAGCAGTTTAGTCGGGACCTCCTACGAGCAGTACTTC.